This T cell receptor beta chain emerged from a study of post-analysis software for immune sequencing data. Study context: Disease courses included relapsing-remitting, secondary progressive and progressive-relapsing multiple sclerosis.

V was clipped by 3 bases and J by 3 bases, with 9 bases between them. CDR3 length: 13 residues. Overall study results and limits: Relative to controls, patients had a few TRBV segments at higher frequency, with TRBV5-6, TRBV5-1 and TRBV20-1 among these. For normalized Chao1 diversity, multiple sclerosis patients scored significantly lower than controls did. Analysis by F measure revealed that same-batch samples clustered strongly together.

This clonotype was detected a few times. What it recognizes is unknown. Prepared TCR beta cDNA libraries contained unique molecular identifiers. TCRdb redid the calling of the PCR reads with MiXCR, one entry per CDR3 protein. Of about 810,000 distinct CDR3 sequences listed, 53% are singletons. The source is a girl aged 5 to 17 with multiple sclerosis. The rearrangement joins TRBV12-3 or TRBV12-4 to TRBJ2-7, with no clear D. The sequencing sample was made of blood. For the CDR3, the DNA is TGTGCCAGCAGTTTGGCCAGGTACTACGAGCAGTACTTC. Its translation: CASSLARYYEQYF.